A single T cell receptor (beta chain) is shown here with its context. What it recognizes is unknown. The data originate from a study of T cells after yellow fever vaccination. General study results and limits: Overlap between CD4 and CD8 compartments was detected for a small share of clonotypes. Post-booster samples contained most primary-vaccination clones (approximately 97% CD4, around 88% CD8).

It was through 5'RACE template switching that TCR cDNA was made, with a universal primer site and UMIs added. TCRdb re-called the 5' RACE reads through MiXCR, storing one row per CDR3 protein. Here the sample spans hundreds of thousands of distinct CDR3 sequences, roughly 8.7% being singletons. CDR3 length: 14 residues. The germline V gene encodes CDR1 SGHAT and CDR2 FQNNGV. V shed 1 base and J shed 7 bases, with 10 bases lying between them. Sequenced material: PBMCs, taken on the day of the first yellow fever vaccination. The sequence was obtained from a man aged 18 to 29 who received the YFV17D yellow fever vaccine. This chain uses TRBV11-2 with TRBJ2-2; D not certain. Here the CDR3 reads CASSLGPLRGELFF. The CDR3 DNA sequence: TGTGCCAGCAGCTTAGGTCCTCTGCGCGGGGAGCTGTTTTTT. Full variable domain (missing parts from reference TRBV11-2 and TRBJ2-2): EAGVAQSPRYKIIEKRQSVAFWCNPISGHATLYWYQQILGQGPKLLIQFQNNGVVDDSQLPKDRFSAERLKGVDSTLKIQPAKLEDSAVYLCASSLGPLRGELFFGEGSRLTVL.